This T cell receptor (beta chain) stems from a study of a mutant IDH1 vaccine in newly diagnosed glioma. Study as a whole: Previous treatment comprised radiotherapy, temozolomide, or both, mostly both. Study findings and constraints: Evidence of vaccine-induced immune responses was documented in about 93% of patients.

The sample's time point: baseline, week 1 (first vaccination visit). Treatment reported: pre-vaccination baseline after standard-of-care therapy. Donors had new IDH1-mutant astrocytomas of WHO grade 3 or 4 (ATRX-lost). The data were produced by immunoSEQ multiplex PCR, yet TCRdb's version contains in-frame clones alone and is incomplete. The table lists 30,000 or so clones, around 80% of them singletons, with approximately 19% in the top ten. The germline gives CDR1 MNHNS, CDR2 SASEGT. The CDR3 sequence is 17 residues long. V lost 2 bases and J 3 bases, leaving 16 bases between the germline ends. As concerns this clone: As yet, its antigen is unknown.

The receptor was derived from a man aged 25 to 45 with glioma. Sequencing was performed on PBMCs, taken from a glioma patient treated with radiotherapy, temozolomide or both. This chain joins TRBV6-1 and TRBJ2-2; perhaps TRBD1 as D (5 bases). CDR3: CASSEFMLQGYTGELFF. The CDR3 nucleotides read TGTGCCAGCAGTGAATTCATGCTGCAGGGCTACACCGGGGAGCTGTTTTTT.